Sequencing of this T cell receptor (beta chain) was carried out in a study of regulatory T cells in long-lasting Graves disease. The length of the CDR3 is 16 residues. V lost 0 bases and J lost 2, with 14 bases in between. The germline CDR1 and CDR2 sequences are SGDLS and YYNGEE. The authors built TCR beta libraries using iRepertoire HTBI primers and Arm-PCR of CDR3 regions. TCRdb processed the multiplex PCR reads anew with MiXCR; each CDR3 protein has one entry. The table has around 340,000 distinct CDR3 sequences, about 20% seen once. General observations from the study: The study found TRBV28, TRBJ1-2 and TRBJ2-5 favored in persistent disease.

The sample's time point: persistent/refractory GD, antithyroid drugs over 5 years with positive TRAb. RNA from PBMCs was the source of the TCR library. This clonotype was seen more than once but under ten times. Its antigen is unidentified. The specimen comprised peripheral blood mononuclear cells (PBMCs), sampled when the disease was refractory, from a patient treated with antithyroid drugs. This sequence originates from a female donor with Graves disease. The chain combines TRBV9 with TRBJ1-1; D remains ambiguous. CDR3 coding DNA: TGTGCCAGCAGCGTAGGCCTTGGAGGGCATAACACTGAAGCTTTCTTT. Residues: CASSVGLGGHNTEAFF.